The rows below give T cell receptor beta chains drawn from one sample of a study of breast tumors, draining lymph nodes, adjacent tissues. A single record per CDR3 protein comes from TCRdb applying MiXCR to the multiplex PCR reads. The table has over 200,000 distinct CDR3 sequences, 32% seen once; the top ten hold 1.3% to 1.5%. The sequenced sample consisted of axillary lymph node tissue. Every receptor here comes from a female donor with breast cancer. Some clones in this sample may be carry-over from other donors' samples. CDR3s include the opening cysteine and the closing phenylalanine or tryptophan. A D gene is named only where the DNA matches it firmly. Some rows have no size entry. The others give once, few or many, or a class for an expanded clone.

D	J	size	V	CDR3	DNA
TRBD2	TRBJ2-3	once	TRBV15	CATSARLADTDTQYF	TGTGCCACCAGCGCCCGACTAGCGGACACAGATACGCAGTATTTT
-	TRBJ2-2	few	TRBV28	CASSGGLVNTGELFF	TGTGCCAGCAGTGGGGGACTCGTGAACACCGGGGAGCTGTTTTTT
-	TRBJ2-5	-	TRBV20-1	CTARGPGRRETQYF	TGCACCGCTAGAGGCCCAGGCAGACGAGAGACCCAGTACTTC
-	TRBJ2-7	many	TRBV20-1	CSAGKLRGAYEQYF	TGCAGTGCCGGGAAACTGCGAGGGGCGTACGAGCAGTACTTC
TRBD2	TRBJ2-1	-	TRBV2	CASKPSGGGIPNHNEQFF	TGTGCCAGCAAACCTAGCGGGGGGGGGATCCCTAACCACAATGAGCAGTTCTTC
TRBD2	TRBJ2-7	many	TRBV6-6	CASSTAGGGSYEQYF	TGTGCCAGCAGTACCGCGGGGGGAGGGTCGTACGAGCAGTACTTC
-	TRBJ2-2	once	TRBV11-2	CDSSFYICSARESGKVTGELFF	-
TRBD2	TRBJ2-7	many	TRBV12-3/TRBV12-4	CASSLLAGGVLEQYF	TGTGCCAGCAGTTTACTAGCGGGAGGGGTCCTGGAGCAGTACTTC
TRBD2	TRBJ2-1	many	TRBV20-1	CSARDMDSGSFVNEQFF	TGCAGTGCTAGAGATATGGATAGCGGGAGCTTTGTCAATGAGCAGTTCTTC
TRBD1	TRBJ2-5	-	TRBV6-4	CASTRRGSKKTQYF	TGTGCCAGCACTCGCAGGGGGAGTAAAAAGACCCAGTACTTC
-	TRBJ1-3	-	TRBV13	CASSSRSSGNTIYF	TGTGCCAGCAGCTCCCGGTCCTCTGGAAACACCATATATTTT
TRBD1	TRBJ1-2	many	TRBV7-2	CASSFIRDRGWGYGYTF	TGTGCCAGCAGCTTTATCCGGGACAGGGGGTGGGGATATGGCTACACCTTC
-	TRBJ2-2	few	TRBV28	CASSFSFTGELFF	TGTGCCAGCAGTTTCTCTTTCACCGGGGAGCTGTTTTTT
TRBD1	TRBJ2-7	many	TRBV24-1	CATSDSPGQGSNEQYF	TGTGCCACCAGTGATTCCCCCGGACAGGGGTCCAACGAGCAGTACTTC
-	TRBJ1-2	many	TRBV4-2	CASSPIQGDYGYTF	TGTGCCAGCAGCCCCATACAGGGAGACTATGGCTACACCTTC
TRBD2	TRBJ2-7	many	TRBV20-1	CSARVPLRGPDRREAYF	TGCAGTGCTAGAGTCCCCTTGCGCGGTCCGGACCGCCGGGAGGCGTACTTC
TRBD2	TRBJ2-1	many	TRBV28	CASRPQAGGTYNEQFF	TGTGCCAGCAGACCCCAAGCGGGAGGAACCTACAATGAGCAGTTCTTC
-	TRBJ2-7	-	TRBV5-1	CASSLVTRAHKQYF	TGCGCCAGCAGCTTGGTAACCAGGGCCCACAAGCAGTACTTC
TRBD1	TRBJ1-2	-	TRBV25-1	CAHPGTGDRGYTF	TGTGCGCACCCAGGGACAGGGGATCGCGGCTACACCTTC
TRBD1	TRBJ1-4	many	TRBV5-1	CASSTQGAANEKLFF	TGCGCCAGCAGCACCCAGGGGGCGGCTAATGAAAAACTGTTTTTT
-	TRBJ2-3	many	TRBV9	CASSPRAPPADTQYF	TGTGCCAGCAGCCCCCGGGCGCCCCCGGCAGATACGCAGTATTTT
-	TRBJ2-5	many	TRBV11-2	CASSLDQTPQETQYF	TGTGCCAGCAGCTTAGATCAAACGCCCCAAGAGACCCAGTACTTC
-	TRBJ2-1	many	TRBV5-1	CASSLFSNEHFF	TGCGCCAGCAGCTTGTTTAGTAATGAGCACTTCTTC
-	TRBJ2-1	many	TRBV6-1	CASSEGGLGEQFF	TGTGCCAGCAGTGAAGGCGGGCTAGGCGAGCAGTTCTTC
-	TRBJ1-2	-	TRBV20-1	CSARDKTAAAGYTF	TGCAGTGCTAGAGATAAGACGGCCGCGGCTGGCTACACCTTC
-	TRBJ2-1	-	TRBV20-1	CSASGARSTDTQFF	TGCAGTGCTAGTGGGGCAAGAAGCACAGATACGCAGTTCTTC
TRBD1	TRBJ1-6	many	TRBV30	CAWNSGTVNSPLHF	TGTGCCTGGAACTCCGGGACAGTTAATTCACCCCTCCACTTT
-	TRBJ1-4	many	TRBV7-6	CASSTRGGEKLFF	TGTGCCAGCAGCACCCGGGGGGGGGAAAAACTGTTTTTT
TRBD2	TRBJ2-2	-	TRBV29-1	CSVEESGLAGPDGELFF	TGCAGCGTTGAAGAGTCCGGACTAGCGGGACCCGACGGGGAGCTGTTTTTT
-	TRBJ2-1	many	TRBV19	CASSMSAEGEQFF	TGTGCCAGTAGTATGTCAGCCGAGGGGGAGCAGTTCTTC
TRBD1	TRBJ1-5	-	TRBV20-1	CSARGTGVDAQPQHF	TGCAGTGCTAGGGGGACAGGGGTTGACGCGCAGCCCCAGCATTTT
-	TRBJ1-4	many	TRBV5-1	CASSLGPGIDEKLFF	TGCGCCAGCAGCTTGGGGCCAGGGATTGATGAAAAACTGTTTTTT
-	TRBJ1-6	many	TRBV12-3/TRBV12-4	CASSSRISPLHF	TGTGCCAGCAGCTCACGGATTTCACCCCTCCACTTT
TRBD1	TRBJ1-2	many	TRBV7-2	CASSPPRGLLGYTF	TGTGCCAGCAGCCCCCCCAGGGGGCTCCTTGGCTACACCTTC
TRBD1	TRBJ2-7	many	TRBV5-4	CASSSTGAGEQYF	TGTGCCAGCAGTTCCACAGGGGCTGGGGAGCAGTACTTC
-	TRBJ1-6	-	TRBV5-1	CASSFYICSARELGQRNSPLHF	-
TRBD1	TRBJ1-4	few	TRBV30	CAWSAGTGQGIREKLFF	TGTGCCTGGAGTGCGGGCACGGGACAGGGAATCAGGGAAAAACTGTTTTTT
-	TRBJ1-4	-	TRBV25-1	CARDRHQTGPNEKLFF	TGTGCTAGAGATAGGCACCAGACAGGACCTAATGAAAAACTGTTTTTT
-	TRBJ1-5	many	TRBV19	CASSIRQEWSNQPQHF	TGTGCCAGTAGTATCCGACAGGAATGGAGCAATCAGCCCCAGCATTTT
-	TRBJ1-5	-	TRBV28	CASSHPPRLGRGETQHF	TGTGCCAGCAGTCATCCTCCTAGATTGGGCAGGGGAGAGACCCAGCATTTT
TRBD1	TRBJ2-6	-	TRBV2	CASSYRGNVLTF	TGTGCCAGCAGTTACAGGGGCAACGTCCTGACTTTC